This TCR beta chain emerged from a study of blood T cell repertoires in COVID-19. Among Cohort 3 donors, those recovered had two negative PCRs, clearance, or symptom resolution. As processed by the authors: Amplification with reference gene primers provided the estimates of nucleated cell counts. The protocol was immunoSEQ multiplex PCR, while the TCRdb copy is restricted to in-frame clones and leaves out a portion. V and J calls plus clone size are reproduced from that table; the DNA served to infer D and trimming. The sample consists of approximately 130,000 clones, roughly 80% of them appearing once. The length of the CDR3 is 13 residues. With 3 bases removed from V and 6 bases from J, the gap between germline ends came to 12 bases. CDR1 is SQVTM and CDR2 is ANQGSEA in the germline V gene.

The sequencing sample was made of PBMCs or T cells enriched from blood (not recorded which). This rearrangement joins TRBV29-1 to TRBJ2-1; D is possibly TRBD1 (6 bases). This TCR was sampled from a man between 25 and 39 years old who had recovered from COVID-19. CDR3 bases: TGCAGCGTTGATGTTATAGGGGGCAATGAGCAGTTCTTC. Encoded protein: CSVDVIGGNEQFF.